This TCR beta chain was found in a study of blood T cell repertoires in COVID-19. Study-level information: Acute and convalescent COVID-19 samples came from the United States, Italy and Spain. Sources were T cells, B-cell-depleted T cells, or PBMCs; the material itself was cDNA or gDNA.

The count of this clone is one. In the original workflow: Amplification of reference gene primers provided the estimated nucleated cell counts. The table came from immunoSEQ multiplex PCR; TCRdb's copy has only in-frame clones and leaves some out. The D gene and trimming were derived from the DNA, and the V and J assignments and clone size from that table. The table shows 200,000 to 250,000 clones, with 89% occurring only once. The TCR comes from a woman between 40 and 50 years old with acute or convalescent COVID-19. Sequenced material: peripheral blood.

The CDR3, as DNA: TGCGCCAGCAGTGAGGGCATCGGGTTCGAAGCTTTCTTT. Translated, it gives CASSEGIGFEAFF. This chain joins TRBV10-1 and TRBJ1-1; the D is unclear. V lost 2 bases and J lost 8, with 12 bases in between. This CDR3 contains 13 residues. Germline CDR1 is WNHNN and CDR2 is SYGVQD (reference sequence).